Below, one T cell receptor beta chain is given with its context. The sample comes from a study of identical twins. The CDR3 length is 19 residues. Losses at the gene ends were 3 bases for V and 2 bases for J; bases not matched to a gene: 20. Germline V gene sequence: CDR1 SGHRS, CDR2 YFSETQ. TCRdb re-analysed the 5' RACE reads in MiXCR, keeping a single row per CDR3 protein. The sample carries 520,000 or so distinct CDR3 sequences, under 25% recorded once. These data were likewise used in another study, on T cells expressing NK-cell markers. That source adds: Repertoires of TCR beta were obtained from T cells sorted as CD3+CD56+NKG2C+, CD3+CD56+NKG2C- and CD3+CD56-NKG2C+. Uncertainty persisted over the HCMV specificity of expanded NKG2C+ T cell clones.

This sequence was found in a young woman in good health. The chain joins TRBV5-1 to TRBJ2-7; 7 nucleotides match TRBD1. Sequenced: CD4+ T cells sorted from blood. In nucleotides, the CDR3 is TGCGCCAGCAGCTATATCCCGAACTTTGACAGGGTGGGGGCCTACGAGCAGTACTTC. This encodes CASSYIPNFDRVGAYEQYF.